The 21 T cell receptor beta chains given below trace back to one sample, sequenced in a study of PD-L1 blockade in urothelial cancer. Produced via immunoSEQ multiplex PCR; TCRdb's table is partial and in-frame only. This table holds approximately 44,000 clones, under 95% found once. The time point here: peripheral blood 6 weeks after treatment start. The sample consisted of PBMCs, taken around atezolizumab (anti-PD-L1) treatment. The origin of the receptors is a man aged 65 to 79 with urothelial cancer.

The chain uses TRBV9 and TRBJ1-1; 8 positions agree with TRBD1. CDR3 length: 15 amino acids. The J segment lost 3 bases and the V segment lost 3 bases, leaving 7 bases of the junction unmatched. Germline loops: CDR1 SGDLS, CDR2 YYNGEE. The CDR3 DNA reads TGTGCCAGCAGCGCCCAAACAGGGGGTTACACTGAAGCTTTCTTT. It yields the protein CASSAQTGGYTEAFF.

This chain uses TRBV28 with TRBJ1-5; 12 bases align to TRBD1. CDR1 is MDHEN, CDR2 SYDVKM, per germline. V gave up 3 bases and J gave up 7 bases; unmatched junction bases: 7. The CDR3 is made up of 16 amino acids. The CDR3 coding sequence is TGTGCCAGCAGTTTGACCGGGACAGGGGGCAGGCAGCCCCAGCATTTT. This codes for CASSLTGTGGRQPQHF.

CDR3 amino acids: CASSLQGKGNQPQHF. In DNA form, the CDR3 reads TGTGCCAGTAGCCTTCAGGGGAAAGGCAATCAGCCCCAGCATTTT. The chain carries TRBV19 and TRBJ1-5; tentatively, D is TRBD1 (6 bases). The CDR3 is 15 residues long. V lost 6 bases and J 2 bases, leaving 14 bases between the germline ends. Germline V gene data show CDR1 as LNHDA and CDR2 as SQIVND (reference sequence). The complete variable domain, with remaining parts taken from reference TRBV19 and TRBJ1-5, reads DGGITQSPKYLFRKEGQNVTLSCEQNLNHDAMYWYRQDPGQGLRLIYYSQIVNDFQKGDIAEGYSVSREKKESFPLTVTSAQKNPTAFYLCASSLQGKGNQPQHFGDGTRLSIL.

V usage is TRBV28 and J usage is TRBJ2-7, with D perhaps TRBD2 (6 bases). The CDR3 runs to 14 residues. Germline values: CDR1 MDHEN, CDR2 SYDVKM. Trimming took off 3 bases at V and 1 base at J, with 10 bases between the two ends. The CDR3 protein is CASSFGGVSYEQYF. Written as DNA, the CDR3 is TGTGCCAGCAGTTTTGGAGGGGTTTCCTACGAGCAGTACTTC.

The rearrangement uses TRBV2 and TRBJ2-1; possible D gene TRBD1, 6 bases. This CDR3 spans 14 amino acids. Trimming removed 1 base from V and 7 bases from J, with 11 bases in between. The V gene's germline CDR1 is SNHLY and CDR2 FYNNEI. In nucleotides, the CDR3 is TGTGCCAGCAGTGAAGACAGGGCTAGAAATGAGCAGTTCTTC. Translating gives CASSEDRARNEQFF.

The chain couples TRBV5-1 to TRBJ2-1; TRBD2 agrees at 7 bases. The length of the CDR3 is 15 residues. V lost 5 bases to trimming and J lost 7 bases; unmatched junction nucleotides: 12. Germline V CDR1 and CDR2: SGHRS, YFSETQ. The CDR3 loop is CASSAVGGRANEQFF. CDR3 bases: TGCGCCAGCAGTGCTGTAGGAGGGAGGGCAAATGAGCAGTTCTTC. The full variable domain, rest sourced from reference TRBV5-1 and TRBJ2-1, is KAGVTQTPRYLIKTRGQQVTLSCSPISGHRSVSWYQQTPGQGLQFLFEYFSETQRNKGNFPGRFSGRQFSNSRSEMNVSTLELGDSALYLCASSAVGGRANEQFFGPGTRLTVL.

V gene TRBV9 combines with J gene TRBJ1-2; 7 nucleotides align to TRBD1. V shed 4 bases and J 6 bases; nucleotides not matched to a gene: 6. Germline V gives CDR1 SGDLS, CDR2 YYNGEE. This CDR3 contains 13 residues. The CDR3 loop reads CASSIQGQDGYTF. The CDR3 DNA follows: TGTGCCAGCAGCATACAGGGGCAGGATGGCTACACCTTC.

The CDR3 DNA reads as TGTGCCAGCAGATCTAGCGGGAGCTCCTACAATGAGCAGTTCTTC. Its protein product is CASRSSGSSYNEQFF. V and J are TRBV6-6 and TRBJ2-1, with 10 bases aligning to TRBD2. The length of the CDR3 is 15 residues. V shed 6 bases, J shed 0 bases, and the junction held 2 bases outside the gene matches. CDR1 MNHNY and CDR2 SVGAGI come from the germline V gene (reference sequence).

A remark on this clone: Different DNA sequences within this sample yield the same CDR3. The rearrangement links TRBV5-1 to TRBJ2-7, with D possibly TRBD2 on 5 matching bases. V was trimmed by 0 bases and J by 2 bases, leaving 9 bases between them. Per the germline V gene, CDR1 is SGHRS and CDR2 is YFSETQ. The CDR3 has 14 residues. The CDR3 bases are TGCGCCAGCAGCTTGGCCGGGGTACCCTACGAGCAGTACTTC. Its translation is CASSLAGVPYEQYF.

The chain has TRBV19 and TRBJ2-7; 8 bases fit TRBD1. The germline CDR1 and CDR2 sequences are LNHDA and SQIVND (reference sequence). The CDR3 has 15 amino acids. V gave up 10 bases and J gave up 3 bases; unmatched junction bases: 14. The CDR3: CATSYGTGPNYEQYF. DNA of the CDR3: TGTGCCACATCTTACGGGACAGGTCCCAACTACGAGCAGTACTTC.

The chain couples TRBV4-2 to TRBJ2-7; TRBD2 is a possible D gene (5 bases). Germline V CDR1 and CDR2: LGHNA, YNFKEQ. V was shortened by 4 bases and J by 0 bases, with 13 bases between the two germline ends. The CDR3 is made up of 15 amino acids. CDR3 sequence reads: CASSRADGRSYEQYF. The CDR3 region has the DNA TGTGCCAGCAGCCGAGCGGACGGCCGCTCCTACGAGCAGTACTTC.

The table lists this clone with a count of one. This rearrangement joins TRBV5-4 to TRBJ1-1; no reliable D call. The CDR3 spans 13 residues. The V and J ends lost 2 bases and 3 bases respectively, with 8 bases between them. Germline lookup yields CDR1 SGHNT and CDR2 YYREEE (reference sequence). The CDR3 spells CASSFSTDTEAFF. The CDR3 DNA follows: TGTGCCAGCAGCTTTAGTACGGACACTGAAGCTTTCTTT.

The genes are TRBV5-4 and TRBJ2-1; TRBD1 aligns across 8 bases. This CDR3 is built from 14 residues. With V trimmed by 4 bases and J by 7 bases, 7 bases remained unmatched. Germline loops: CDR1 SGHNT, CDR2 YYREEE (reference sequence). The CDR3 DNA reads TGTGCCAGCAGCAGGCAGGGGGCTTGGAATGAGCAGTTCTTC. This sequence encodes CASSRQGAWNEQFF.

The rearrangement joins TRBV28 to TRBJ2-2; possibly TRBD2 for D (6 bases). The CDR3 extends over 12 amino acids. The V gene's germline CDR1 is MDHEN and CDR2 SYDVKM. Trimming left V 4 bases short and J 6 bases short, with 6 bases between. The chain's CDR3 is CASSSGAGELFF. In nucleotides, the CDR3 is TGTGCCAGCAGTTCGGGAGCCGGGGAGCTGTTTTTT.

The CDR3 DNA follows: TGTGCCAGCAGTGAAGCCCTGGCTGTTGGAAACACCATATATTTT. Translated: CASSEALAVGNTIYF. The rearrangement links TRBV6-1 to TRBJ1-3; D gene unclear. Germline CDR1 and CDR2: MNHNS and SASEGT. This CDR3 is built from 15 residues. V dropped 0 bases and J dropped 3 bases, with 9 bases sitting between them.

This clone was recorded only once. This sequence joins TRBV5-4 and TRBJ2-5; tentatively, D is TRBD2 (5 bases). V dropped 2 bases and J dropped 1 base, with 12 bases sitting between them. The CDR3 is made up of 15 amino acids. CDR1 and CDR2 (germline): SGHNT, YYREEE (reference sequence). The DNA of the CDR3 is TGTGCCAGCAGCTTACCGGACTTAGCCCAAGAGACCCAGTACTTC. The encoded protein is CASSLPDLAQETQYF.

Only one count was recorded for this clone. The chain couples TRBV9 to TRBJ2-1, with 8 bases fitting TRBD2. The CDR3 spans 18 residues. The V gene end was trimmed by 4 bases and the J gene end by 0 bases; junction bases not matched to a gene: 12. Germline V gene data show CDR1 as SGDLS and CDR2 as YYNGEE. This CDR3 reads CASSLRDWTSLSYNEQFF. CDR3 nucleotide sequence: TGTGCCAGCAGCCTTCGGGACTGGACTAGCCTCTCCTACAATGAGCAGTTCTTC.

The DNA of the CDR3 is TGTGCCAGCAGCTTTGGACTCCTGAACACTGAAGCTTTCTTT. It codes for CASSFGLLNTEAFF. The chain is built from TRBV14 and TRBJ1-1; no firm D call. Germline V CDR1 and CDR2: SGHDN, FVKESK. Trimming left V 5 bases short and J 0 bases short, with 10 bases between. The CDR3 is made up of 14 amino acids.

The chain carries TRBV28 and TRBJ2-6; a weak D match, TRBD1 (6 bases). Per germline, CDR1 MDHEN and CDR2 SYDVKM. The CDR3 loop spans 16 amino acids. V lost 5 bases, J lost 0 bases, and 11 bases lay in between. CDR3 DNA: TGTGCCAGCAGTATAACAGGGCCCTCTGGGGCCAACGTCCTGACTTTC. It encodes CASSITGPSGANVLTF.

This clone was picked up one time. The gene calls are TRBV7-3 and TRBJ2-3; the D gene is possibly TRBD2 (5 bases). Germline values: CDR1 SGHTA, CDR2 FQGTGA. V dropped 1 base and J dropped 7 bases, with 9 bases sitting between them. CDR3 length equals 13 residues. CDR3 coding DNA: TGTGCCAGCAGCTTAAACCGGAGGCATACGCAGTATTTT. It specifies CASSLNRRHTQYF.

J is TRBJ2-1 and V is TRBV11-2, with 7 nucleotides matching TRBD2. The germline gives CDR1 SGHAT, CDR2 FQNNGV. The V and J ends lost 3 bases and 4 bases, in that order; junction bases with no gene match: 9. The CDR3 is 16 amino acids. CDR3 protein: CASSFVPKRGYNEQFF. The CDR3 DNA follows: TGTGCCAGCAGCTTTGTGCCCAAGCGGGGTTACAATGAGCAGTTCTTC.